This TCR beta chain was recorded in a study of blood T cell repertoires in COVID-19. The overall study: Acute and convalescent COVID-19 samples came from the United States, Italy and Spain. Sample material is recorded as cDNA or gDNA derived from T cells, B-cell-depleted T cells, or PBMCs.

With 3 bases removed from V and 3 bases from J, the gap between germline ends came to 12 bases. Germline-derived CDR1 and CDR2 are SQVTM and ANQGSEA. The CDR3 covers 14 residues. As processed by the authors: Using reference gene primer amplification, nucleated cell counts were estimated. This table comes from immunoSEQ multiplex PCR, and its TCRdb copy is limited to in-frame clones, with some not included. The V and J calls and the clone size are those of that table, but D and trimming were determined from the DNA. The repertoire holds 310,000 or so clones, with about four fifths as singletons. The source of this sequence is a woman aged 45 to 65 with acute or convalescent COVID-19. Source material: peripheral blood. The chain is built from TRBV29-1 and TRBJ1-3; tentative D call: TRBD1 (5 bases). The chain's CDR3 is CSVDAGAVGNTIYF. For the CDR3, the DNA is TGCAGCGTTGATGCTGGGGCAGTTGGAAACACCATATATTTT. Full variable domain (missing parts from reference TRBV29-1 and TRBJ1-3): SAVISQKPSRDICQRGTSLTIQCQVDSQVTMMFWYRQQPGQSLTLIATANQGSEATYESGFVIDKFPISRPNLTFSTLTVSNMSPEDSSIYLCSVDAGAVGNTIYFGEGSWLTVV.